The 28 T cell receptor beta chains listed next were all sequenced from one sample in a study of cytomegalovirus exposure and HLA in healthy donors. The PCR used 60 Vbeta and 13 Jbeta primers. TCRdb keeps only in-frame clones here, not all; method: immunoSEQ multiplex PCR. This table has some 81,000 clones, approximately 72% appearing once. Sequencing was done on a sample of PBMCs. The origin of the receptors is a woman aged 40 to 49 in good health and CMV-seropositive.

This clone has only a few counts. The V call is TRBV6-5, the J call TRBJ1-5; the D is unclear. V was trimmed by 4 bases and J by 0 bases, leaving 4 bases between them. Per germline, CDR1 MNHEY and CDR2 SVGAGI. The CDR3 consists of 13 residues. The DNA of the CDR3 is TGTGCCAGCAGTTCACATAGCAATCAGCCCCAGCATTTT. The encoded protein is CASSSHSNQPQHF.

The V call is TRBV28, the J call TRBJ2-2, with D perhaps matching TRBD2 (6 bases). The CDR3 extends over 14 amino acids. Trimming stripped 6 bases from V and 5 bases from J, with 13 bases between. Germline CDR1 MDHEN, CDR2 SYDVKM. The chain's CDR3 is CASRGSGWTGELFF. The CDR3 DNA sequence: TGTGCCAGCAGAGGCAGCGGGTGGACCGGGGAGCTGTTTTTT.

The chain has TRBV7-2 and TRBJ2-5; 14 bases are a match to TRBD2. V gave up 3 bases and J gave up 4 bases; unmatched junction bases: 1. The CDR3 extends over 15 amino acids. CDR1 SGHTA and CDR2 FQGNSA come from the germline V gene. CDR3 DNA: TGTGCCAGCAGCTTGGGACTAGCGGGAGTAGAGACCCAGTACTTC. Translated: CASSLGLAGVETQYF.

The CDR3 here is CASSFRQGADEQYF. CDR3 DNA: TGTGCCAGCAGCTTCCGACAGGGGGCCGACGAGCAGTACTTC. J is TRBJ2-7 and V is TRBV5-4; 10 bases fit TRBD1. The germline V gene has CDR1 SGHNT and CDR2 YYREEE (reference sequence). The length of the CDR3 is 14 residues. J gave up 5 bases and V 2 bases, and 4 bases lay outside the gene matches.

This clone was recorded a few times. The chain recombines TRBV4-2 with TRBJ1-4; no definite D call. Looked up from germline, CDR1 is LGHNA and CDR2 is YNFKEQ. V dropped 1 base and J dropped 7 bases, with 16 bases sitting between them. The CDR3 is 16 amino acids. CDR3 sequence reads: CASSQGWSNSGEKLFF. The CDR3 DNA is TGTGCCAGCAGCCAAGGGTGGAGTAATAGTGGTGAAAAACTGTTTTTT.

The sample holds one count of this clone. The V gene is TRBV14, the J gene TRBJ2-1; TRBD2 agrees at 8 bases. The CDR3 consists of 16 residues. Losses at the gene ends were 4 bases for V and 2 bases for J; bases not matched to a gene: 7. Germline CDR1 and CDR2: SGHDN and FVKESK. The CDR3 DNA follows: TGTGCCAGCAGCCGAAAAACTAGCGGACCCTACAATGAGCAGTTCTTC. Its protein product is CASSRKTSGPYNEQFF. The whole variable domain, remainder taken from reference TRBV14 and TRBJ2-1, is EAGVTQFPSHSVIEKGQTVTLRCDPISGHDNLYWYRRVMGKEIKFLLHFVKESKQDESGMPNNRFLAERTGGTYSTLKVQPAELEDSGVYFCASSRKTSGPYNEQFFGPGTRLTVL.

The CDR3 region has the DNA TGCGCCAGCAGCCAGGATCACCGGGATTATCAGCCCCAGCATTTT. It translates to CASSQDHRDYQPQHF. The chain recombines TRBV4-3 with TRBJ1-5; D not certain. V was cut by 3 bases and J by 5 bases, with 14 bases left in between. This CDR3 is built from 15 residues. Germline V lookup: CDR1 LGHNA, CDR2 YSLEER.

This clone was seen a few times. The rearrangement links TRBV30 to TRBJ2-3, with 7 positions matching TRBD2. The germline V gene encodes CDR1 GTSNPN and CDR2 SVGIG (reference sequence). The CDR3 loop spans 13 amino acids. The ends lost 4 bases at V and 4 bases at J; junction bases unmatched: 5. This chain's CDR3 is CAWNQRGADTQYF. The CDR3 nucleotides read TGTGCCTGGAACCAGCGGGGCGCAGATACGCAGTATTTT.

On this clone: One junction end does not reproduce the germline sequence, and a read error may be involved. The genes are TRBV2 and TRBJ1-1; D call uncertain. The CDR3 extends over 14 amino acids. Germline assignment: CDR1 SNHLY and CDR2 FYNNEI. The CDR3 sequence is CASSNTALNIEAFF. CDR3 coding DNA: TGTGCCAGCAGTAACACCGCTCTGAACATTGAAGCTTTCTTT.

The V gene is TRBV7-2, the J gene TRBJ2-1; 9 bases are shared with TRBD2. V dropped 1 base and J dropped 8; count of bases not matched to a gene: 6. The CDR3 contains 15 residues. CDR1 SGHTA and CDR2 FQGNSA come from the germline V gene. The CDR3 loop is CASSLGGSGSDEQFF. DNA of the CDR3: TGTGCCAGCAGCTTAGGTGGTAGCGGGAGTGATGAGCAGTTCTTC. Complete variable domain (other parts from reference TRBV7-2 and TRBJ2-1): GAGVSQSPSNKVTEKGKDVELRCDPISGHTALYWYRQSLGQGLEFLIYFQGNSAPDKSGLPSDRFSAERTGGSVSTLTIQRTQQEDSAVYLCASSLGGSGSDEQFFGPGTRLTVL.

The V call is TRBV7-8, the J call TRBJ1-2, with D perhaps matching TRBD1 (6 bases). The CDR3 spans 16 residues. Germline CDR1 reads SGHVS; CDR2 reads FQNEAQ. The ends were cut back, 1 base at V and 8 bases at J, with 20 bases in the middle. CDR3 sequence (DNA): TGTGCCAGCAGCTTAGTGGGAGGGGACACAGGGCGAGGCTACACCTTC. This sequence encodes CASSLVGGDTGRGYTF.

This rearrangement joins TRBV7-2 to TRBJ1-5; TRBD1 aligns across 8 bases. CDR1 SGHTA and CDR2 FQGNSA come from the germline V gene. Trimming took 6 bases from V and 6 from J; bases not matched to a gene: 4. This CDR3 is built from 13 residues. The CDR3 here is CASRGDRGQPQHF. The CDR3 DNA reads as TGTGCCAGCAGAGGAGACAGGGGTCAGCCCCAGCATTTT.

This rearrangement joins TRBV30 to TRBJ2-7; no reliable D call. V was cut by 7 bases and J by 1 base, with 11 bases left in between. This CDR3 spans 12 amino acids. Germline CDR1 is GTSNPN and CDR2 is SVGIG (reference sequence). CDR3 sequence (DNA): TGTGCCTCCCTCACAAATTCCTACGAGCAGTACTTC. The encoded protein is CASLTNSYEQYF.

The genes are TRBV10-1 and TRBJ2-2; D is ambiguous. The germline gives CDR1 WNHNN, CDR2 SYGVQD (reference sequence). CDR3 length: 13 amino acids. Trimming shortened V by 3 bases and J by 1 base, and 3 bases separated the two germline ends. CDR3 loop: CASSEQNTGELFF. CDR3 DNA sequence: TGCGCCAGCAGTGAACAGAACACCGGGGAGCTGTTTTTT.

Written as DNA, the CDR3 is TGTGCCAGCAGTGAAGTGGCAGGGATCTACGAGCAGTACTTC. Protein sequence: CASSEVAGIYEQYF. The chain recombines TRBV6-1 with TRBJ2-7, with D tentatively TRBD1 (5 bases). The CDR3 loop spans 14 amino acids. Trimming shortened V by 1 base and J by 3 bases, and 10 bases separated the two germline ends. The germline V gene encodes CDR1 MNHNS and CDR2 SASEGT.

This clone was seen more than once but under ten times. This chain connects TRBV11-1 to TRBJ1-1; D not certain. This CDR3 spans 13 amino acids. V was trimmed by 1 base and J by 10 bases, leaving 13 bases between them. Looked up from germline, CDR1 is SGHAT and CDR2 is FQDESV (reference sequence). In nucleotides, the CDR3 is TGTGCCAGCAGCTTAGTCCTTGGGCAGAGAGCTTTCTTT. Translating it yields CASSLVLGQRAFF.

The CDR3 reads CASSLTVNTEAFF. CDR3 sequence (DNA): TGCGCCAGCAGCTTGACAGTTAACACTGAAGCTTTCTTT. J is TRBJ1-1 and V is TRBV5-1, with D uncertain. Germline V gives CDR1 SGHRS, CDR2 YFSETQ. Trimming stripped 1 base from V and 2 bases from J, with 6 bases between. This CDR3 comprises 13 residues.

The chain uses TRBV10-3 and TRBJ1-1; possible D gene TRBD1, 6 bases. The CDR3 has 13 amino acids. Trimming removed 7 bases at V and 1 base at J, with 10 bases between. CDR1 is ENHRY, CDR2 SYGVKD, per germline. The CDR3 sequence is CAIKSGENTEAFF. DNA for the CDR3: TGTGCCATCAAATCAGGGGAGAACACTGAAGCTTTCTTT.

This clone occurred once. The chain has TRBV19 and TRBJ1-3, with D unclear. With 4 bases removed from V and 2 bases from J, the gap between germline ends came to 6 bases. Germline V lookup: CDR1 LNHDA, CDR2 SQIVND (reference sequence). The CDR3 is 13 amino acids. The CDR3 nucleotides are TGTGCCAGTAGTAAGAGCCCTGGAAACACCATATATTTT. Residues: CASSKSPGNTIYF.

The chain employs TRBV30 and TRBJ1-5, with D hard to call. Germline V CDR1 and CDR2: GTSNPN, SVGIG (reference sequence). The germline V and J ends were trimmed by 0 bases and 7 bases, with 13 bases remaining between them. This CDR3 region has 14 residues. CDR3 protein: CAWSVEVPGQPQHF. CDR3 bases: TGTGCCTGGAGTGTTGAGGTACCGGGGCAGCCCCAGCATTTT.

The chain couples TRBV18 to TRBJ1-3; 10 nucleotides agree with TRBD1. The V gene's germline CDR1 is KGHSH and CDR2 LQKENI. Trimming removed 3 bases from V and 0 bases from J; junction bases left unmatched: 11. This CDR3 contains 19 residues. The CDR3 is CASSPPGTGDISSGNTIYF. The CDR3 coding sequence is TGTGCCAGCTCACCCCCCGGGACAGGGGACATCAGCTCTGGAAACACCATATATTTT.

The chain employs TRBV19 and TRBJ2-6; D perhaps matches TRBD2 (5 bases). The CDR3 has 14 amino acids. Germline V gene sequence: CDR1 LNHDA, CDR2 SQIVND (reference sequence). V gave up 7 bases and J gave up 1 base, with 8 bases separating them. CDR3 sequence reads: CASKAGSGANVLTF. CDR3 DNA: TGTGCCAGTAAGGCGGGTTCTGGGGCCAACGTCCTGACTTTC. Full variable domain (remainder filled in from reference TRBV19 and TRBJ2-6): DGGITQSPKYLFRKEGQNVTLSCEQNLNHDAMYWYRQDPGQGLRLIYYSQIVNDFQKGDIAEGYSVSREKKESFPLTVTSAQKNPTAFYLCASKAGSGANVLTFGAGSRLTVL.

V is TRBV6-1 and J is TRBJ1-1; D unclear. Germline values: CDR1 MNHNS, CDR2 SASEGT. Trimming took off 7 bases at V and 0 bases at J, with 6 bases between the two ends. CDR3 length: 12 residues. CDR3 nucleotide sequence: TGTGCCAGCACGGTTATGAACACTGAAGCTTTCTTT. This gives the protein CASTVMNTEAFF.

This chain links TRBV28 with TRBJ1-5, with a possible D match to TRBD1 (5 bases). Germline CDR1 MDHEN, CDR2 SYDVKM. The CDR3 extends over 12 amino acids. Trimming left V 8 bases short and J 9 bases short, with 14 bases between. The CDR3 is CASFGGGGPQHF. The DNA of the CDR3 is TGTGCCAGCTTCGGGGGAGGTGGGCCCCAGCATTTT.

This clone was seen a handful of times. The chain links TRBV15 to TRBJ1-5; tentatively, D is TRBD1 (5 bases). Between the trimmed V and J ends, which lost 5 bases and 7 bases, there was a span of 12 bases. The germline V gene has CDR1 LNHNV and CDR2 YYDKDF (reference sequence). The CDR3 contains 13 residues. Here the CDR3 reads CATSLIGGQPQHF. The CDR3 nucleotides read TGTGCCACCAGCTTAATCGGGGGACAGCCCCAGCATTTT.

The chain combines TRBV7-2 with TRBJ1-2; perhaps TRBD1 as D (6 bases). Trimming pared 6 bases from V and 4 bases from J, leaving 15 bases between. The CDR3 sequence is 14 residues long. Germline CDR1 reads SGHTA; CDR2 reads FQGNSA. The CDR3 DNA sequence: TGTGCCAGCAGAGAGACCACAGGGCCCTATGGCTACACCTTC. Its protein is CASRETTGPYGYTF.

The chain joins TRBV7-2 to TRBJ2-2; 9 positions agree with TRBD2. Looked up from germline, CDR1 is SGHTA and CDR2 is FQGNSA. This CDR3 has 15 residues. The V and J ends lost 5 bases and 4 bases, in that order; junction bases with no gene match: 5. The CDR3 region has the DNA TGTGCCAGCAGCCATAGCGGGAGAGGCACCGGGGAGCTGTTTTTT. Translating it yields CASSHSGRGTGELFF.

This clone was seen a few times. The CDR3 region has the DNA TGTGCCAGCAGCTGGGACATACAATCCTATGGCTACACCTTC. Amino acids: CASSWDIQSYGYTF. This chain uses TRBV7-2 with TRBJ1-2; D perhaps matches TRBD1 (6 bases). Germline loops: CDR1 SGHTA, CDR2 FQGNSA. V gave up 4 bases and J gave up 4 bases, with 13 bases separating them. This CDR3 has 14 amino acids. The full variable domain, completed using reference TRBV7-2 and TRBJ1-2, is GAGVSQSPSNKVTEKGKDVELRCDPISGHTALYWYRQSLGQGLEFLIYFQGNSAPDKSGLPSDRFSAERTGGSVSTLTIQRTQQEDSAVYLCASSWDIQSYGYTFGSGTRLTVV.